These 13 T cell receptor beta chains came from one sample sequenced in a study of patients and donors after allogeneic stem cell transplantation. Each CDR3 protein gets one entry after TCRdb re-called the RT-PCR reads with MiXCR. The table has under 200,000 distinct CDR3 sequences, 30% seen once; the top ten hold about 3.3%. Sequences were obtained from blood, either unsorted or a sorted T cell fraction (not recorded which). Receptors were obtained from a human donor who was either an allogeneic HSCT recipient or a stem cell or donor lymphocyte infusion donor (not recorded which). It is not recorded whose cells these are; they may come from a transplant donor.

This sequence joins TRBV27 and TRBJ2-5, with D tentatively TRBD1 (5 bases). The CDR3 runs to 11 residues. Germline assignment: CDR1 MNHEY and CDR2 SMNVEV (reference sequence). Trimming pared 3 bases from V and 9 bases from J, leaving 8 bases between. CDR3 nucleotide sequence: TGTGCCAGCAGTTTTGGGGCGGCCCAGTACTTC. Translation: CASSFGAAQYF.

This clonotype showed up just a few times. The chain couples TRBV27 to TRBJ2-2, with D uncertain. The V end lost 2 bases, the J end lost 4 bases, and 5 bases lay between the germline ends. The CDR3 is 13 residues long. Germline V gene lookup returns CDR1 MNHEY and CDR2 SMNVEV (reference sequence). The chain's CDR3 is CASSLRSTGELFF. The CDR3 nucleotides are TGTGCCAGCAGTTTAAGATCCACCGGGGAGCTGTTTTTT.

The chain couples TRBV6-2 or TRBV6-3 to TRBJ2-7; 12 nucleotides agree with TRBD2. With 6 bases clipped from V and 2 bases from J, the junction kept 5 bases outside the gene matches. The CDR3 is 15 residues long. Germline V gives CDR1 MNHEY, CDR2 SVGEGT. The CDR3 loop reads CASRSTSGSPYEQYF. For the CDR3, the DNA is TGTGCCAGCAGATCGACTAGCGGGAGCCCCTACGAGCAGTACTTC.

The DNA of the CDR3 is TGCGCCAGCAGAACTGGGACTAGCGGGGGCTGGGATACGCAGTATTTT. It yields the protein CASRTGTSGGWDTQYF. The chain links TRBV5-1 to TRBJ2-3; 14 bases agree with TRBD2. Germline trimming cut 5 bases from V and 6 bases from J; bases unmatched to any gene: 8. Germline V gene data show CDR1 as SGHRS and CDR2 as YFSETQ. This CDR3 is 16 amino acids long.

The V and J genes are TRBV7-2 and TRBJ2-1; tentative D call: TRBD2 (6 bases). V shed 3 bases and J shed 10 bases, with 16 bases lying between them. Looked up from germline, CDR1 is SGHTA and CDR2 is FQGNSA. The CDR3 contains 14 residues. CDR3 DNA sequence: TGTGCCAGCAGCTTGGCGGGACCCGGAGGAGAGCAGTTCTTC. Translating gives CASSLAGPGGEQFF.

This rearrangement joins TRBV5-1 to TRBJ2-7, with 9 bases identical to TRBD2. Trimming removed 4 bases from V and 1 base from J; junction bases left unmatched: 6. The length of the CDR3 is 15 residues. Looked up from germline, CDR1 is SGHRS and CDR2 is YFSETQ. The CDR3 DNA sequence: TGCGCCAGCAGCCCTATCCTAGCGGGGTCCTACGAGCAGTACTTC. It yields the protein CASSPILAGSYEQYF.

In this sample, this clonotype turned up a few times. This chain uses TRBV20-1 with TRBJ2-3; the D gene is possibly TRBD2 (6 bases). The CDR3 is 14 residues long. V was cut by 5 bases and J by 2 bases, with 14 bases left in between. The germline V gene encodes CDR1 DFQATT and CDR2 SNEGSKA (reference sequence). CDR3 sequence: CSARDWIVTDTQYF. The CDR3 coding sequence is TGCAGTGCTCGGGACTGGATTGTCACAGATACGCAGTATTTT.

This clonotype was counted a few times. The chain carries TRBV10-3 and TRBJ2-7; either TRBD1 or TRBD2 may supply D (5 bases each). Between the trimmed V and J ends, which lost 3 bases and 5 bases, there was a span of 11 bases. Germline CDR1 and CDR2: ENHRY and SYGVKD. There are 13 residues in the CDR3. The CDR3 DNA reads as TGTGCCATCAGTGAACGGGGACGCCACGAGCAGTACTTC. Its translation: CAISERGRHEQYF.

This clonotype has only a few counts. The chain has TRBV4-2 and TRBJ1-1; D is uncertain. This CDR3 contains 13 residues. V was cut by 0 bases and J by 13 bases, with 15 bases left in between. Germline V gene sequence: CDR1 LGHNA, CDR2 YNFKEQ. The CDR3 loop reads CASSQDIGLEGFF. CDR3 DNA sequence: TGTGCCAGCAGCCAAGATATTGGACTGGAGGGTTTCTTT.

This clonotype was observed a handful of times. The CDR3 DNA is TGCGCCAGCAGTGAGGAGGAGGGGTATTGGCCCCAGCATTTT. The encoded protein is CASSEEEGYWPQHF. The chain carries TRBV10-2 and TRBJ1-5; D possibly corresponds to TRBD1 (5 bases). Germline CDR1 and CDR2: WSHSY and SAAADI. Between the trimmed V and J ends, which lost 2 bases and 9 bases, there was a span of 14 bases. The CDR3 consists of 14 residues.

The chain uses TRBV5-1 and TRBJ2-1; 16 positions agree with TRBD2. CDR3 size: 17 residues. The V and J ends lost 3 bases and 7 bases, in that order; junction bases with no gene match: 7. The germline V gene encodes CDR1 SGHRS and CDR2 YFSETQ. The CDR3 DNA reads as TGCGCCAGCAGCTCCTCGGGACTAGCGGGAGGGCCTAATGAGCAGTTCTTC. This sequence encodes CASSSSGLAGGPNEQFF.

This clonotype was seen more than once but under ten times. The CDR3 DNA sequence: TGCGCCAGCAGCCAAGAAATCTCCTACAATGAGCAGTTCTTC. Its translation: CASSQEISYNEQFF. This rearrangement joins TRBV4-1 to TRBJ2-1, with unresolved D. The CDR3 length is 14 residues. In germline, CDR1 is MGHRA, CDR2 YSYEKL. The germline V and J ends were trimmed by 0 bases and 0 bases, with 3 bases remaining between them.

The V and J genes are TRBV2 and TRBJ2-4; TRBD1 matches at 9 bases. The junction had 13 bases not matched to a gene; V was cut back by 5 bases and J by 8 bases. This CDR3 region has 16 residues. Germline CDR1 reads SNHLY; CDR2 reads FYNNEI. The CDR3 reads CASSSPLQGAYDIQYF. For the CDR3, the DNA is TGTGCCAGCAGTTCTCCATTACAGGGGGCCTACGACATTCAGTACTTC.